This T cell receptor beta chain was sequenced during a study of regulatory T cells in long-lasting Graves disease. This clonotype was observed a handful of times. Noted time point: persistent/refractory GD, antithyroid drugs over 5 years with positive TRAb. RNA extracted from PBMCs served as the sequencing template. In each case, Graves' disease was diagnosed per American Thyroid Association guidelines. V gave up 2 bases and J gave up 4 bases; unmatched junction bases: 3. Germline V lookup: CDR1 SGHVS, CDR2 FNYEAQ. The CDR3 has 15 residues. CDR3-region Arm-PCR and iRepertoire HTBI primers produced the TCR beta libraries. In TCRdb, the multiplex PCR reads were re-called with MiXCR into one record per CDR3 protein. The sample consists of hundreds of thousands of distinct CDR3 sequences, roughly 20% of them appearing once.

Sequenced material: peripheral blood mononuclear cells (PBMCs), taken when the disease was refractory, from a patient treated with antithyroid drugs. The source is a female donor with Graves disease. The genes are TRBV7-6 and TRBJ2-3; 10 bases match TRBD2. The CDR3 nucleotides read TGTGCCAGCAGCTTACTAGCGGGAGTTTCAGATACGCAGTATTTT. It codes for CASSLLAGVSDTQYF.